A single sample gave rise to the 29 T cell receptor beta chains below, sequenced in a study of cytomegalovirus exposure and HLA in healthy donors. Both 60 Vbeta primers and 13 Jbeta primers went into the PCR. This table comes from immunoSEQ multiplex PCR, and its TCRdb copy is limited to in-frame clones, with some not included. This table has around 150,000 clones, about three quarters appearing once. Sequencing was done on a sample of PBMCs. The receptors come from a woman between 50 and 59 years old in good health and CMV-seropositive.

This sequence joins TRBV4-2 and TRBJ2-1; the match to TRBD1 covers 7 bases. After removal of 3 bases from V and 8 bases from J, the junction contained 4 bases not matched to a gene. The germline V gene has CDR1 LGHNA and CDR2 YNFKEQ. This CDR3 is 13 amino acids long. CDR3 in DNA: TGTGCCAGCAGCCACCCGACAGGGCATGAGCAGTTCTTC. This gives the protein CASSHPTGHEQFF.

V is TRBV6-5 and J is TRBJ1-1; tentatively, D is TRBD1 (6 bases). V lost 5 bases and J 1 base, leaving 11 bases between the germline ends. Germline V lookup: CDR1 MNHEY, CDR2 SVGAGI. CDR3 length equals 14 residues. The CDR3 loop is CASSLRGANTEAFF. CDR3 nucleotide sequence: TGTGCCAGCAGTCTCAGGGGAGCGAACACTGAAGCTTTCTTT.

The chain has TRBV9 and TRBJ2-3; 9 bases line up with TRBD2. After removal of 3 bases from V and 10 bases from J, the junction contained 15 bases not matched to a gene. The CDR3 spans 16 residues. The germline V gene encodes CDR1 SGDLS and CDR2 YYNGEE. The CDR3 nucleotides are TGTGCCAGCAGCGCCACCATCGGGGGACTAGCTGTGTCGCAGTATTTT. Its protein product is CASSATIGGLAVSQYF.

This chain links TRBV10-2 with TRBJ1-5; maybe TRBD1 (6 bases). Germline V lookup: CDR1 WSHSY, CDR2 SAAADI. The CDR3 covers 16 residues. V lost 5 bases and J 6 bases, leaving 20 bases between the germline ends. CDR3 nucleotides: TGCGCCAGCAGTTCCCCTCCTTCTCAGGGGAGTCAGCCCCAGCATTTT. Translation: CASSSPPSQGSQPQHF.

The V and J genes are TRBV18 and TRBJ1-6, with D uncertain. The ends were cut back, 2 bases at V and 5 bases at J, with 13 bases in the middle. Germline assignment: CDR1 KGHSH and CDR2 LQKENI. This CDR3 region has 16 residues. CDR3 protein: CASSPESTGNNSPLHF. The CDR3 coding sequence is TGTGCCAGCTCACCAGAATCGACGGGGAATAATTCACCCCTCCACTTT.

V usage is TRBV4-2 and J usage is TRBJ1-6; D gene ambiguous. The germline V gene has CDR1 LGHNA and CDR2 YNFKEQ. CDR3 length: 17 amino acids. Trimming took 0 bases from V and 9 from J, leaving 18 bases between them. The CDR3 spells CASSQEWIPSSGSPLHF. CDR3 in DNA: TGTGCCAGCAGCCAAGAATGGATTCCGTCCTCGGGTTCACCCCTCCACTTT.

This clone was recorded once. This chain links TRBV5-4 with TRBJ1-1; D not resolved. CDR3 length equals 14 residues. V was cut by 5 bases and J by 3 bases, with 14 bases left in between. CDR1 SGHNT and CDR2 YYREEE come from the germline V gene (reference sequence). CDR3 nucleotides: TGTGCCAGCAGGGACGACCGCGGGTACACTGAAGCTTTCTTT. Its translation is CASRDDRGYTEAFF.

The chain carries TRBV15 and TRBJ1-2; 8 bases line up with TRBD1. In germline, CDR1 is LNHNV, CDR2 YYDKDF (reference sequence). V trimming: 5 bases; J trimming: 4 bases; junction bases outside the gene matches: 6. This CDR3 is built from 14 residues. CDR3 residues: CATSSDRVSYGYTF. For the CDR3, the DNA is TGTGCCACCAGCTCGGACAGGGTCTCCTATGGCTACACCTTC.

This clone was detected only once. In DNA, the CDR3 is TGTGCCAGCAGCGGTCCGACAGGGTCGCCCTACGAGCAGTACTTC. Encoded protein: CASSGPTGSPYEQYF. This rearrangement joins TRBV9 to TRBJ2-7; the match to TRBD1 covers 7 bases. This CDR3 spans 15 amino acids. From germline, CDR1 is SGDLS and CDR2 YYNGEE. The J segment lost 2 bases and the V segment lost 3 bases, leaving 8 bases of the junction unmatched.

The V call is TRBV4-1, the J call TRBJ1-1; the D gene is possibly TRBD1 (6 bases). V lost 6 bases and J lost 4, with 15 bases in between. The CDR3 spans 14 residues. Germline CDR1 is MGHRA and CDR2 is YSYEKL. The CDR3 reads CASSHSQGSTEAFF. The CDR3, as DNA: TGCGCCAGCAGTCATTCCCAGGGGAGCACTGAAGCTTTCTTT.

CDR3 sequence: CASSLDKALGYTF. CDR3 DNA: TGTGCCAGCAGTTTAGACAAGGCCCTCGGCTACACCTTC. The V gene is TRBV27, the J gene TRBJ1-2; no clear D gene. CDR3 length: 13 residues. In germline, CDR1 is MNHEY, CDR2 SMNVEV (reference sequence). Trimming cost V 2 bases and J 8 bases, with 12 bases left between them.

The CDR3, as DNA: TGTGCCAGCGGGCAGCGGGACAGGGTGGGCGGGGAGCTGTTTTTT. This sequence encodes CASGQRDRVGGELFF. The chain couples TRBV2 to TRBJ2-2; 9 bases fit TRBD1. This CDR3 has 15 residues. V lost 8 bases to trimming and J lost 7 bases; unmatched junction nucleotides: 11. The germline V gene has CDR1 SNHLY and CDR2 FYNNEI.

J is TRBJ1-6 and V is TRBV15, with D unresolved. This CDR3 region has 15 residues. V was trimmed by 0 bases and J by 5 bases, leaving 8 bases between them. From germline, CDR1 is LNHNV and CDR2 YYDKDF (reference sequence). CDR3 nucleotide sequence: TGTGCCACCAGCAGAGACAGGATCAATAATTCACCCCTCCACTTT. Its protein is CATSRDRINNSPLHF.

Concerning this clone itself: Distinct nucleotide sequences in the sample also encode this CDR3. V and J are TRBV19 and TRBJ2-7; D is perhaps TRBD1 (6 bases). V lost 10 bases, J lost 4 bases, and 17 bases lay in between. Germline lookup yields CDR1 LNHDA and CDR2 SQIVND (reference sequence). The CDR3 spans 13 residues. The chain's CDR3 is CATPRTAIYEQYF. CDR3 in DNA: TGTGCCACCCCGAGGACAGCTATTTACGAGCAGTACTTC. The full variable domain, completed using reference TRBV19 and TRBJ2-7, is DGGITQSPKYLFRKEGQNVTLSCEQNLNHDAMYWYRQDPGQGLRLIYYSQIVNDFQKGDIAEGYSVSREKKESFPLTVTSAQKNPTAFYLCATPRTAIYEQYFGPGTRLTVT.

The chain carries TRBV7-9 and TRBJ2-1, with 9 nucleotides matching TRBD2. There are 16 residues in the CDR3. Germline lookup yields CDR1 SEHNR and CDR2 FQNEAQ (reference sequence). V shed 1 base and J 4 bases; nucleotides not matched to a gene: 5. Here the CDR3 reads CASSLGASGVYNEQFF. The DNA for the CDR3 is TGTGCCAGCAGCTTAGGGGCTAGCGGGGTATACAATGAGCAGTTCTTC.

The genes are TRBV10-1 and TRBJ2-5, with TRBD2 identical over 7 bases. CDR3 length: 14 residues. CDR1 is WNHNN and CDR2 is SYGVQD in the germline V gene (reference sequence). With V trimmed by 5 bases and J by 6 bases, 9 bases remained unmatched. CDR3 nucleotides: TGCGCCAGCAGTAGCGGGGATTCCCCCAAGACCCAGTACTTC. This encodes CASSSGDSPKTQYF.

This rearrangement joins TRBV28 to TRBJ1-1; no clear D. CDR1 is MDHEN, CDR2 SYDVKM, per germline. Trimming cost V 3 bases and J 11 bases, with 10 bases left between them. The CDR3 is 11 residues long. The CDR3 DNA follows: TGTGCCAGCAGTTTGGGAGGGCGCGCTTTCTTT. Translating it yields CASSLGGRAFF.

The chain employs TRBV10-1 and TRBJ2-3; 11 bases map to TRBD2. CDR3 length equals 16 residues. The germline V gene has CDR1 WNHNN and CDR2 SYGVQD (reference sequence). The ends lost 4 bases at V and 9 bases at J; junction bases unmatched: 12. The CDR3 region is CASSVRTLAGGGTQYF. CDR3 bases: TGCGCCAGCAGTGTAAGGACTCTAGCGGGGGGCGGCACGCAGTATTTT.

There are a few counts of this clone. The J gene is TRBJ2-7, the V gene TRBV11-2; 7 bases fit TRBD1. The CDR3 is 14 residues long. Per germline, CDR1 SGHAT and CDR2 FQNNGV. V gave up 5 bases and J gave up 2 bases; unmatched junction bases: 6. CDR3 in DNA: TGTGCCAGCAGCAGGGCAGGGGGAACCTACGAGCAGTACTTC. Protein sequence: CASSRAGGTYEQYF.

The CDR3 DNA is TGCAGCGCCCCAAACAGAGCGGGGACGTACAATGAGCAGTTCTTC. This sequence encodes CSAPNRAGTYNEQFF. The J gene is TRBJ2-1, the V gene TRBV29-1; 7 positions match TRBD2. Germline V gives CDR1 SQVTM, CDR2 ANQGSEA. This CDR3 spans 15 amino acids. The V gene end was trimmed by 7 bases and the J gene end by 4 bases; junction bases not matched to a gene: 13.

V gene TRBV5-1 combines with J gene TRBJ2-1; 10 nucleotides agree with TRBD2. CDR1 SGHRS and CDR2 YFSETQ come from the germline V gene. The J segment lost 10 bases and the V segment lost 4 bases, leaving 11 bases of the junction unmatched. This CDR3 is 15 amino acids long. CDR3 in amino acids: CASSVVAGGPREQFF. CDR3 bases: TGCGCCAGCAGCGTCGTAGCGGGGGGTCCCAGAGAGCAGTTCTTC.

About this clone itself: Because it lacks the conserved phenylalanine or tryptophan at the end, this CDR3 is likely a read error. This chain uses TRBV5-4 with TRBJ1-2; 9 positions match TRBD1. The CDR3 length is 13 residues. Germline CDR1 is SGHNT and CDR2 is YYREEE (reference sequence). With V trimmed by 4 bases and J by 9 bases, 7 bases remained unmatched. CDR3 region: CASSLQDRGSYTL. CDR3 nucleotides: TGTGCCAGCAGCCTCCAAGACAGGGGGAGCTACACCCTC.

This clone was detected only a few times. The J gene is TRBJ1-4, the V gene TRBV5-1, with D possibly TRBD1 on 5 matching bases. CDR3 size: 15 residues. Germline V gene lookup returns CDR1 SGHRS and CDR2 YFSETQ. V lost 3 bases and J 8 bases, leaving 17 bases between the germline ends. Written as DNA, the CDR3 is TGCGCCAGCAGCTATTATCAGGGCGAGAACGAAAAACTGTTTTTT. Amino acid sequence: CASSYYQGENEKLFF.

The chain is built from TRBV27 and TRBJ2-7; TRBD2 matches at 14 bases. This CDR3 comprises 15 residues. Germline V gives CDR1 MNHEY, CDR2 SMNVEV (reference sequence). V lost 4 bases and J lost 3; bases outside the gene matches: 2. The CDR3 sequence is CASSYGLAGGYEQYF. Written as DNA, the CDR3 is TGTGCCAGCAGTTATGGACTAGCGGGGGGCTACGAGCAGTACTTC.

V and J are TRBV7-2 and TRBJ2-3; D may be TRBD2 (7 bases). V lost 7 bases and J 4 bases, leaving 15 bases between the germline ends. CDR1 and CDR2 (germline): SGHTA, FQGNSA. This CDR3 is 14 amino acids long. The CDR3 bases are TGTGCCAGCAAGAGGGGGGGACCCGCAGATACGCAGTATTTT. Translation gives CASKRGGPADTQYF. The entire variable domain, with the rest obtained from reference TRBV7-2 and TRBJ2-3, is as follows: GAGVSQSPSNKVTEKGKDVELRCDPISGHTALYWYRQSLGQGLEFLIYFQGNSAPDKSGLPSDRFSAERTGGSVSTLTIQRTQQEDSAVYLCASKRGGPADTQYFGPGTRLTVL.

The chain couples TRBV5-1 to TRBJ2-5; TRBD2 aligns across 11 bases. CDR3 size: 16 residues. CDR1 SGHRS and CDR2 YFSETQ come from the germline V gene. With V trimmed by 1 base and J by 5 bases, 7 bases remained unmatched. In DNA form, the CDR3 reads TGCGCCAGCAGCTTGACTAGCGGGGGTATAAGCGAGACCCAGTACTTC. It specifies CASSLTSGGISETQYF.

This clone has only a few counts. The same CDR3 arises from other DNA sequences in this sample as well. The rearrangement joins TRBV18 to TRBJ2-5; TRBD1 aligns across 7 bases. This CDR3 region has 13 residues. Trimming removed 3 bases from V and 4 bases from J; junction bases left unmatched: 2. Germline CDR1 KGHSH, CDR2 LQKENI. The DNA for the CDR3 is TGTGCCAGCTCACCCCGGGACAGAGAGACCCAGTACTTC. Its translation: CASSPRDRETQYF. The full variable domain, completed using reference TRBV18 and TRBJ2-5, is NAGVMQNPRHLVRRRGQEARLRCSPMKGHSHVYWYRQLPEEGLKFMVYLQKENIIDESGMPKERFSAEFPKEGPSILRIQQVVRGDSAAYFCASSPRDRETQYFGPGTRLLVL.

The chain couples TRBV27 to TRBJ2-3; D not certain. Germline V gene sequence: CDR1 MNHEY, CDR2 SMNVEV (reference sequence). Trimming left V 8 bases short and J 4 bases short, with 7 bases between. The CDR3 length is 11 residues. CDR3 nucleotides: TGTGCCAGCTCGATAGCAGATACGCAGTATTTT. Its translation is CASSIADTQYF.

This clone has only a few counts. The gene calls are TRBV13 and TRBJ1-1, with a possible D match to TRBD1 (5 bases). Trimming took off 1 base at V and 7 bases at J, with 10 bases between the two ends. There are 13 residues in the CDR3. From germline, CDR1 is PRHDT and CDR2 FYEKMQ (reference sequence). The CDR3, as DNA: TGTGCCAGCAGCTTAGAGGGGCAAAGTGAAGCTTTCTTT. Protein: CASSLEGQSEAFF.